This T cell receptor beta chain was captured by sequencing in a study of blood T cells in healthy people across ages. The study, taken as a whole, reports: Diversity figures derived from one million T cells were judged to underestimate the true value.

Germline V CDR1 and CDR2: LNHDA, SQIVND (reference sequence). The CDR3 sequence is 13 residues long. V lost 5 bases and J 4 bases, leaving 9 bases between the germline ends. Alongside a J-beta primer mix, a sample-barcoded 5' primer served in a second PCR lasting roughly 7 to 11 cycles. TCRdb re-derived calls from the 5' RACE reads in MiXCR, one entry per CDR3 protein. The top ten clones hold roughly 7.9% of a sample with around 1.5 million distinct CDR3 sequences, 42% of them seen once. As for this clonotype: Its cognate antigen is unknown.

The genes are TRBV19 and TRBJ2-1, with D possibly TRBD1 on 5 matching bases. The sample comprised blood. This TCR was sampled from a woman aged 18-30 years in good health. For the CDR3, the DNA is TGTGCCAGTAGTCATAGACAGTACAATGAGCAGTTCTTC. Protein: CASSHRQYNEQFF.